The 9 T cell receptor beta chains below come from one sample, sequenced in a study of long-term antiretroviral therapy in people with HIV. The assay used was immunoSEQ (version v3.0), run at survey level. Here immunoSEQ multiplex PCR was the method, and the copy in TCRdb shows in-frame clones only, minus some. The data hold roughly 18,000 clones, with roughly 89% observed a single time. The sequenced sample was unsorted PBMCs, obtained 3 years after starting antiretroviral therapy. These receptors were taken from a man over 45 with HIV.

The rearrangement joins TRBV5-6 to TRBJ1-5, with TRBD1 matching over 8 bases. The germline V gene has CDR1 SGHDT and CDR2 YYEEEE. The V and J ends lost 4 bases and 6 bases, in that order; junction bases with no gene match: 6. The CDR3 runs to 14 residues. The CDR3 sequence is CASSLTGVPQPQHF. DNA for the CDR3: TGTGCCAGCAGCCTGACAGGGGTCCCTCAGCCCCAGCATTTT. The variable domain in full, completed from reference TRBV5-6 and TRBJ1-5, reads DAGVTQSPTHLIKTRGQQVTLRCSPKSGHDTVSWYQQALGQGPQFIFQYYEEEERQRGNFPDRFSGHQFPNYSSELNVNALLLGDSALYLCASSLTGVPQPQHFGDGTRLSIL.

The gene calls are TRBV6-5 and TRBJ1-5, with D perhaps TRBD1 (5 bases). The germline V gene has CDR1 MNHEY and CDR2 SVGAGI. Trimming stripped 6 bases from V and 0 bases from J, with 9 bases between. The CDR3 is made up of 14 amino acids. The CDR3 region is CASRGTDSNQPQHF. In DNA, the CDR3 is TGTGCCAGCAGGGGGACCGATAGCAATCAGCCCCAGCATTTT.

In its sample, this clone was seen once. The chain carries TRBV4-1 and TRBJ2-2; TRBD1 is a possible D gene (6 bases). V lost 3 bases and J lost 3, with 17 bases in between. The germline V gene has CDR1 MGHRA and CDR2 YSYEKL. This CDR3 contains 17 residues. The chain's CDR3 is CASSHPPQGRDTGELFF. The CDR3 DNA follows: TGCGCCAGCAGCCATCCCCCCCAGGGGAGAGACACCGGGGAGCTGTTTTTT.

The chain is built from TRBV29-1 and TRBJ1-1, with D unresolved. The germline V and J ends were trimmed by 4 bases and 5 bases, with 11 bases remaining between them. CDR1 and CDR2 (germline): SQVTM, ANQGSEA. The CDR3 contains 12 residues. CDR3 in amino acids: CSVVTDKTEAFF. In DNA, the CDR3 is TGCAGCGTTGTTACCGACAAGACTGAAGCTTTCTTT.

The CDR3 loop is CATSRDSSGGSKNIQYF. CDR3 nucleotides: TGTGCCACCAGCAGAGATTCCAGCGGGGGGTCCAAAAACATTCAGTACTTC. The V and J genes are TRBV15 and TRBJ2-4; 9 bases map to TRBD2. After removal of 0 bases from V and 2 bases from J, the junction contained 5 bases not matched to a gene. CDR1 and CDR2 from the germline V gene are LNHNV and YYDKDF (reference sequence). The CDR3 consists of 17 residues.

In its sample, this clone is medium-sized. The V gene is TRBV9, the J gene TRBJ2-7, with D perhaps TRBD2 (6 bases). Germline V lookup: CDR1 SGDLS, CDR2 YYNGEE. This CDR3 is built from 14 residues. With 1 base removed from V and 0 bases from J, the gap between germline ends came to 8 bases. The CDR3 reads CASSVNGGSYEQYF. DNA of the CDR3: TGTGCCAGCAGCGTAAACGGGGGCTCCTACGAGCAGTACTTC.

V usage is TRBV5-1 and J usage is TRBJ1-6; D might be TRBD1 (5 bases). CDR3 length: 14 amino acids. From germline, CDR1 is SGHRS and CDR2 YFSETQ. V was clipped by 0 bases and J by 7 bases, with 8 bases between them. CDR3 in DNA: TGCGCCAGCAGCTTGGAGACAGACAATTCACCCCTCCACTTT. Its translation: CASSLETDNSPLHF.

In its sample, this clone was seen once. This chain links TRBV2 with TRBJ2-2; 7 bases are a match to TRBD1. Trimming cost V 7 bases and J 4 bases; bases outside gene matches: 3. The germline V gene has CDR1 SNHLY and CDR2 FYNNEI. The CDR3 extends over 13 amino acids. CDR3 coding DNA: TGTGCCAGCAATAACAGGGGCACCGGGGAGCTGTTTTTT. Protein product: CASNNRGTGELFF.

The chain has TRBV27 and TRBJ1-1; weak D call: TRBD1 (6 bases). The V end was cut by 6 bases, the J end by 1 base, with 12 bases between. Per germline, CDR1 MNHEY and CDR2 SMNVEV (reference sequence). The CDR3 runs 14 residues. CDR3 in amino acids: CASRGRDKNTEAFF. In DNA form, the CDR3 reads TGTGCCAGCAGGGGCCGGGACAAGAACACTGAAGCTTTCTTT.